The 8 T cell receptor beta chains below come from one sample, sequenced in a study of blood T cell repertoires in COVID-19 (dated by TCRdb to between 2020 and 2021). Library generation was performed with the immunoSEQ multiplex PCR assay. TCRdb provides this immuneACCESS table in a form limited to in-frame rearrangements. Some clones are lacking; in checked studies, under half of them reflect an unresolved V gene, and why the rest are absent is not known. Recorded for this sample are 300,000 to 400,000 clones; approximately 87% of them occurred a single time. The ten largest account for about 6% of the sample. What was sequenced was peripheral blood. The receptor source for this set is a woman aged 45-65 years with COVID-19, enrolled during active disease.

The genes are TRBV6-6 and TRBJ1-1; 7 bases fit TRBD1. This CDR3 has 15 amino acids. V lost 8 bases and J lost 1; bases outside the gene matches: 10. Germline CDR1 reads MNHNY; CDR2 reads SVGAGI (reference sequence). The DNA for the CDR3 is TGTGCCAGCCGCGAGACAGGGAGTAAGAACACTGAAGCTTTCTTT. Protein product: CASRETGSKNTEAFF.

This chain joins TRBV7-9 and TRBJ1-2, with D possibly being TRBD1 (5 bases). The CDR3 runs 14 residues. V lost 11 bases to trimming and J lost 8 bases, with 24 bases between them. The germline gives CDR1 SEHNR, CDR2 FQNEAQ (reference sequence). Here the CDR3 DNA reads TGTGCCGCCAATCGATTTGAGGGGAGGGGAGGCTACACCTTC. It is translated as CAANRFEGRGGYTF.

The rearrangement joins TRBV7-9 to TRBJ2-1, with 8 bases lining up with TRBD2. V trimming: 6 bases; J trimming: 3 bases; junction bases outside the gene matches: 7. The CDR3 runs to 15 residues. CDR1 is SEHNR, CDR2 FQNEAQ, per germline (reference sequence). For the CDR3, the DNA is TGTGCCAGCAGAGAAAGCGGGAGTAGCTACAATGAGCAGTTCTTC. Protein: CASRESGSSYNEQFF.

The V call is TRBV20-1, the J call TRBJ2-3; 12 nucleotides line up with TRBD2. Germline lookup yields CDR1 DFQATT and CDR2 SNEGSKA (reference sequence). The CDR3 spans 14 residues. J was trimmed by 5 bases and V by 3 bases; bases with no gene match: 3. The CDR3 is CSASLTSGRDTQYF. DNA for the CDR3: TGCAGTGCTAGTCTGACTAGCGGGAGAGATACGCAGTATTTT.

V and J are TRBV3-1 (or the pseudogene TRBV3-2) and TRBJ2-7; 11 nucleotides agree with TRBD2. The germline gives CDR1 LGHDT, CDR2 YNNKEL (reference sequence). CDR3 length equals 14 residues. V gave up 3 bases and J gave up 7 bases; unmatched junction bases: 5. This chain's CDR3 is CASSQTSGIGEQYF. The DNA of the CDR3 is TGTGCCAGCAGCCAGACTAGCGGGATAGGGGAGCAGTACTTC.

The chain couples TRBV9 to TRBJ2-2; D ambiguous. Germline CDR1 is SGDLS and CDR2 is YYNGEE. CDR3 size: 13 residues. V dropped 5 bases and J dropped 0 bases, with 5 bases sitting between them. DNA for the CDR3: TGTGCCAGCAGGCAGACGAACACCGGGGAGCTGTTTTTT. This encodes CASRQTNTGELFF.

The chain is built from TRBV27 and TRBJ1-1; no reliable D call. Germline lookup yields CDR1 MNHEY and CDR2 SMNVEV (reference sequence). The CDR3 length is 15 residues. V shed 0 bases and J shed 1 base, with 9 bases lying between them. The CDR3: CASSLSIIQNTEAFF. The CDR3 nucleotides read TGTGCCAGCAGTTTATCGATTATACAGAACACTGAAGCTTTCTTT.

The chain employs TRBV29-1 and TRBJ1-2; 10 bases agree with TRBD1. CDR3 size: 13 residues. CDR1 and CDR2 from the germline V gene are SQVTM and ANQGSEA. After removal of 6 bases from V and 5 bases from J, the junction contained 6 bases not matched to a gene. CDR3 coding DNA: TGCAGCGTGCCCCGACAGGGGGCGTATGGCTACACCTTC. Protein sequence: CSVPRQGAYGYTF.